This TCR beta chain was identified during a study of blood T cell repertoires in COVID-19. Study background: The samples span acute and convalescent COVID-19 from the United States, Italy and Spain. The cDNA or gDNA used as material had been derived from T cells, B-cell-depleted T cells, or PBMCs.

The CDR3 sequence is 16 residues long. V gave up 3 bases and J gave up 4 bases, with 19 bases separating them. Per the germline V gene, CDR1 is SGHTA and CDR2 is FQGNSA. Authors' analysis steps: The authors estimated nucleated cell counts from reference gene primer amplification. The data were produced by immunoSEQ multiplex PCR, yet TCRdb's version contains in-frame clones alone and is incomplete. V, J and clone size were drawn from that table, and D and trimming were deduced from the DNA. The data contain 100,000 to 150,000 clones, almost 85% of them singletons. Specimen: peripheral blood. This chain links TRBV7-2 with TRBJ2-7; D is perhaps TRBD2 (6 bases). This receptor was identified in a man in his sixties with acute or convalescent COVID-19. The CDR3, as DNA: TGTGCCAGCAGCTTGGCCCCCGGGACTTCCAGATACGAGCAGTACTTC. It encodes CASSLAPGTSRYEQYF.